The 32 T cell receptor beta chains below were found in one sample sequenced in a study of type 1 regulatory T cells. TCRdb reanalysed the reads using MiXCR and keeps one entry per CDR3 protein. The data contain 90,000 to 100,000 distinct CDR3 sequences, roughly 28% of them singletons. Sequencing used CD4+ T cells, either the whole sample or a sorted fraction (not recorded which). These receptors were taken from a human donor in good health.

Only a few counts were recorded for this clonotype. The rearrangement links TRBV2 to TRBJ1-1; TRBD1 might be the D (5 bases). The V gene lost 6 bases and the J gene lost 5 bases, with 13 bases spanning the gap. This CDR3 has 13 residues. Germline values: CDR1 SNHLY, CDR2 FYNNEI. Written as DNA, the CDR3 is TGTGCCAGCAGCCCGGGGGTTTGGACTGAAGCTTTCTTT. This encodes CASSPGVWTEAFF.

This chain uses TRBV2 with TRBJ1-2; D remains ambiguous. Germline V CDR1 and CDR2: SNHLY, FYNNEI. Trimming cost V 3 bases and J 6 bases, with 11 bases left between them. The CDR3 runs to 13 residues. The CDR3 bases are TGTGCCAGCAGTGAGCGGGAGGGCCATGGCTACACCTTC. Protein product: CASSEREGHGYTF.

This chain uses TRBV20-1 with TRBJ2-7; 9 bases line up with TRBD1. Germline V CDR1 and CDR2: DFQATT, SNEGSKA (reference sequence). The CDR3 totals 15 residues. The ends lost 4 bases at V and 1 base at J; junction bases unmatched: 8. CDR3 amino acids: CSATQRTGASYEQYF. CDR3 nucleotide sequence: TGCAGTGCTACCCAGAGGACAGGGGCTTCCTACGAGCAGTACTTC.

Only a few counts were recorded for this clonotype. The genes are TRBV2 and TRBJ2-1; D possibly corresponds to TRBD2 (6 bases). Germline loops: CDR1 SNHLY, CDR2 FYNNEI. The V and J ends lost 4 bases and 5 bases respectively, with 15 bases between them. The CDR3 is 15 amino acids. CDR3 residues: CASSGGAGYDNEQFF. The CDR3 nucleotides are TGTGCCAGCAGTGGGGGAGCGGGCTACGACAATGAGCAGTTCTTC. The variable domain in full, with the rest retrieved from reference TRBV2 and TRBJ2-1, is EPEVTQTPSHQVTQMGQEVILRCVPISNHLYFYWYRQILGQKVEFLVSFYNNEISEKSEIFDDQFSVERPDGSNFTLKIRSTKLEDSAMYFCASSGGAGYDNEQFFGPGTRLTVL.

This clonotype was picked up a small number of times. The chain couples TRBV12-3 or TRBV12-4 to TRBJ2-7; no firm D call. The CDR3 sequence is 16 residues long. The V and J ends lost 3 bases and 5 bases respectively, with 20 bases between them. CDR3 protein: CASSLRSGDLADEQYF. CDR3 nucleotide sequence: TGTGCCAGCAGTTTGAGAAGTGGAGACTTGGCGGACGAGCAGTACTTC.

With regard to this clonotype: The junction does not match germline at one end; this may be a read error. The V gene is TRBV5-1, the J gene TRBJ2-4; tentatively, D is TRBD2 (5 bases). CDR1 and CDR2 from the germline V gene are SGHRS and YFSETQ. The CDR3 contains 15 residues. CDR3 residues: CASRLDPSGGNIQYF. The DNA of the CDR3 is TGCGCCAGCAGATTGGACCCAAGCGGCGGAAACATTCAGTACTTC.

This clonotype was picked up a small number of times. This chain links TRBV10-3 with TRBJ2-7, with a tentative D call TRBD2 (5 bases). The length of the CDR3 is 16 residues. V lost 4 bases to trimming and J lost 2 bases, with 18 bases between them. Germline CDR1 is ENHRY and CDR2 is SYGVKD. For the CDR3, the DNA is TGTGCCATCAGTGGTACCTTAGTGGGAGTGACCTACGAGCAGTACTTC. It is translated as CAISGTLVGVTYEQYF.

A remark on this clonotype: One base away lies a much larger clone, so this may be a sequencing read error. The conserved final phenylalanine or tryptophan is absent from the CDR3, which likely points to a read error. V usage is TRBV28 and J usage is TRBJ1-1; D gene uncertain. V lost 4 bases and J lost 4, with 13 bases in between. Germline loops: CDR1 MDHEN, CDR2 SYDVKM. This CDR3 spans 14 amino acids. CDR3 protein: CASSSPGPSTEAFL. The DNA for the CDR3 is TGTGCCAGCAGTTCCCCCGGACCGTCCACTGAAGCTTTCCTT.

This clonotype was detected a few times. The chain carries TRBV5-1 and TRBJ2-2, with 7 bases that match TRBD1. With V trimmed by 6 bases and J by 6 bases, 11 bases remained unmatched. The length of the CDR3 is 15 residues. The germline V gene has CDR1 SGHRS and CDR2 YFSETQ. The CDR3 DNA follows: TGCGCCAGCACCCTAAGACAGGGTTCCTCCGGGGAGCTGTTTTTT. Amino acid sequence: CASTLRQGSSGELFF.

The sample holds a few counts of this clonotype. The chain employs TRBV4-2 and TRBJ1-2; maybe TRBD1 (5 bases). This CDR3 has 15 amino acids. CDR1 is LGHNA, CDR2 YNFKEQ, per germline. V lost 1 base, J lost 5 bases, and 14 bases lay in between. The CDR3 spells CASSQVRDAVYGYTF. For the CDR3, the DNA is TGTGCCAGCAGCCAAGTACGGGACGCAGTGTATGGCTACACCTTC.

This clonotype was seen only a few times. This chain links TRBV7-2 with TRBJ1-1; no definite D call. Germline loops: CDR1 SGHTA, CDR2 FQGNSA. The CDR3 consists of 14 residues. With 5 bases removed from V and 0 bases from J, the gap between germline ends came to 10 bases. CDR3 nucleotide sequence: TGTGCCAGCAGCCTCGGACCCTTGAACACTGAAGCTTTCTTT. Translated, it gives CASSLGPLNTEAFF.

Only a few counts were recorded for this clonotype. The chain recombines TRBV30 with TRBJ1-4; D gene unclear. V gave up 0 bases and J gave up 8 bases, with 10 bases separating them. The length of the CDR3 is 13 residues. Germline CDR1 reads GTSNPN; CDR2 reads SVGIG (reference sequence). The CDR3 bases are TGTGCCTGGAGTGTAGGTACAGCCGAAAAACTGTTTTTT. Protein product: CAWSVGTAEKLFF.

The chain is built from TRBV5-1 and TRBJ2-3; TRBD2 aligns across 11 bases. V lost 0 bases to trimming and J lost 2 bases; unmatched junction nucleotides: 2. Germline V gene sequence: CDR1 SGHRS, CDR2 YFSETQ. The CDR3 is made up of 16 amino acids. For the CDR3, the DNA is TGCGCCAGCAGCTTGGCGGGACTAGCGGCCACAGATACGCAGTATTTT. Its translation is CASSLAGLAATDTQYF.

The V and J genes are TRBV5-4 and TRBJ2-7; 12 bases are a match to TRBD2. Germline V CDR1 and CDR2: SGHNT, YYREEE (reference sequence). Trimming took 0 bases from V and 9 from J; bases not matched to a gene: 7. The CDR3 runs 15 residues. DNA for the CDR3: TGTGCCAGCAGCTTGGCCCCGACTAGCGGGAGTAGGCAGTACTTC. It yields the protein CASSLAPTSGSRQYF.

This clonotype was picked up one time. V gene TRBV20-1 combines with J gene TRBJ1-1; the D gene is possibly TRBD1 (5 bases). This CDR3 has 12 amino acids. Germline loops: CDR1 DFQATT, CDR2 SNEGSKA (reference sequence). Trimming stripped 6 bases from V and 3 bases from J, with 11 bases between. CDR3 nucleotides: TGCAGTGCGCAACCGGGGGACACTGAAGCTTTCTTT. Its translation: CSAQPGDTEAFF.

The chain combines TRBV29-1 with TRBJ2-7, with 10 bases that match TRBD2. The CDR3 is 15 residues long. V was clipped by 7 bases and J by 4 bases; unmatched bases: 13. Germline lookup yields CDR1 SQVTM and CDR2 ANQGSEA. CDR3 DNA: TGCAGCGCTTCCCCGGCTAGCGGGAGATCGTACGAGCAGTACTTC. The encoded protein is CSASPASGRSYEQYF.

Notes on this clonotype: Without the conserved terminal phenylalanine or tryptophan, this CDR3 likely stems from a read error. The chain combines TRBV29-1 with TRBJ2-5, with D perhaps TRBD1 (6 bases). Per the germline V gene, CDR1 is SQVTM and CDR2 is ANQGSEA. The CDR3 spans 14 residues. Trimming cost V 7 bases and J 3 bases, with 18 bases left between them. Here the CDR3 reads CSAVSLGDKETQYS. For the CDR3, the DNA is TGCAGCGCTGTTTCTCTCGGGGACAAAGAGACCCAGTACTCC.

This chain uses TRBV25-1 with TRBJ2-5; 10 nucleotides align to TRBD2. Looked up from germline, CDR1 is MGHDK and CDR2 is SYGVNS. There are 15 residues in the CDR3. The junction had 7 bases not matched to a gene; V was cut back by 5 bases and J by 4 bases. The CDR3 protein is CASSLAGGLGETQYF. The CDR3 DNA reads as TGTGCCAGCAGTTTAGCGGGAGGACTGGGAGAGACCCAGTACTTC.

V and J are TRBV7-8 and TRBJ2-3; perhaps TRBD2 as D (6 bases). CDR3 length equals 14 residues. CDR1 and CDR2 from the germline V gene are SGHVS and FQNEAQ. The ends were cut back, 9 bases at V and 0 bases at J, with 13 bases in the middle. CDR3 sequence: CASLALPSTDTQYF. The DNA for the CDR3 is TGTGCCAGTCTAGCGCTCCCTAGCACAGATACGCAGTATTTT. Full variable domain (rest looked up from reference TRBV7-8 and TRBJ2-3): GAGVSQSPRYKVAKRGQDVALRCDPISGHVSLFWYQQALGQGPEFLTYFQNEAQLDKSGLPSDRFFAERPEGSVSTLKIQRTQQEDSAVYLCASLALPSTDTQYFGPGTRLTVL.

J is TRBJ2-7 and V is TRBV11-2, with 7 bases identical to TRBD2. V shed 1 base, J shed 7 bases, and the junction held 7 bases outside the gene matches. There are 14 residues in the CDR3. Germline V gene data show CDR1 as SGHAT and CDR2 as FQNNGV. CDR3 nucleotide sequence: TGTGCCAGCAGCTTAGGCGGGAGCGTAATGGAGCAGTACTTC. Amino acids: CASSLGGSVMEQYF.

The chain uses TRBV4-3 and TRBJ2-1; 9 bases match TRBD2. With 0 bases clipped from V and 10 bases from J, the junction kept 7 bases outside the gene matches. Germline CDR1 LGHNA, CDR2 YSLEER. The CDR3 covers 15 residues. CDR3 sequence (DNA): TGCGCCAGCAGCCAAGATGGTAGCGGGAGCGGGGAGCAGTTCTTC. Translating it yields CASSQDGSGSGEQFF.

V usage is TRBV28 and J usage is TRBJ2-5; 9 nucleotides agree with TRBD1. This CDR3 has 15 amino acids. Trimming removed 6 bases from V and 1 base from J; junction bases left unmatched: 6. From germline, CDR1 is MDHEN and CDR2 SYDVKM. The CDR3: CASRGPGQGQETQYF. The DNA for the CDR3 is TGTGCCAGCAGGGGACCGGGACAGGGCCAAGAGACCCAGTACTTC.

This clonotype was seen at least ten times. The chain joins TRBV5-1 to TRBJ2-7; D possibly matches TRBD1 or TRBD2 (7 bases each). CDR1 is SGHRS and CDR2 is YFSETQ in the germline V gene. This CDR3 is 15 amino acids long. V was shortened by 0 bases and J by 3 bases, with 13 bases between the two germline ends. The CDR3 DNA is TGCGCCAGCAGCTTGGGACAGGGAGGGATCTACGAGCAGTACTTC. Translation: CASSLGQGGIYEQYF.

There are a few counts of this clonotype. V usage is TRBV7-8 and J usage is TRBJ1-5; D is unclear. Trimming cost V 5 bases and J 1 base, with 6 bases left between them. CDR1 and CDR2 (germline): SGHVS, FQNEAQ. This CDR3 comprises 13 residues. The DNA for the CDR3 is TGTGCCAGCAGCGCTCAGAGCAATCAGCCCCAGCATTTT. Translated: CASSAQSNQPQHF.

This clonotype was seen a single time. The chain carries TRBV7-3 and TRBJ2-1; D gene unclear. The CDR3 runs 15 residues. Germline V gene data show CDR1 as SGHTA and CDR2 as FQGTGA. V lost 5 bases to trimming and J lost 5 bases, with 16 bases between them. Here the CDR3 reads CASSNIFSPNNEQFF. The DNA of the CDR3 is TGTGCCAGCAGCAATATCTTCTCTCCGAACAATGAGCAGTTCTTC.

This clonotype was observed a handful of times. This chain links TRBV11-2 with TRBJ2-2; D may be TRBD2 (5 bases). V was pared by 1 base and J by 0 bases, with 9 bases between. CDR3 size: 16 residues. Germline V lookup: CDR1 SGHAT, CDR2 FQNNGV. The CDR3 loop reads CASSLGGRSNTGELFF. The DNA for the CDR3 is TGTGCCAGCAGCTTAGGAGGGCGTTCGAACACCGGGGAGCTGTTTTTT.

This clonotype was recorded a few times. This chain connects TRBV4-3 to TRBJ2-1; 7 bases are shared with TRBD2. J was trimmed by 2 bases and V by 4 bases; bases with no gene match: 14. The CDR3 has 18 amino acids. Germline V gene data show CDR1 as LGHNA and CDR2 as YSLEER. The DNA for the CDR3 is TGCGCCAGCAGCCGCGGACGGGGAGGGGTGGGGGCCTACAATGAGCAGTTCTTC. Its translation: CASSRGRGGVGAYNEQFF.

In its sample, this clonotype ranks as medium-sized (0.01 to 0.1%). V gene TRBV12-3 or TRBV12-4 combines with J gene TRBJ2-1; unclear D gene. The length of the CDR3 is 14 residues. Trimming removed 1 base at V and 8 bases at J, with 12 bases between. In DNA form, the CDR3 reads TGTGCCAGCAGTTTAGAGTGGAGTGGGGATGAGCAGTTCTTC. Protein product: CASSLEWSGDEQFF.

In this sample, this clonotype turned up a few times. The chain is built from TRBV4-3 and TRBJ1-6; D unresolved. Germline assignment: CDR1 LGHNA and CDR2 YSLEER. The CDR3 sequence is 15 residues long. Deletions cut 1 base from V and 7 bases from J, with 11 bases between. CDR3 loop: CASSQGPSNNSPLHF. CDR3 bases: TGCGCCAGCAGCCAAGGTCCCAGTAACAATTCACCCCTCCACTTT.

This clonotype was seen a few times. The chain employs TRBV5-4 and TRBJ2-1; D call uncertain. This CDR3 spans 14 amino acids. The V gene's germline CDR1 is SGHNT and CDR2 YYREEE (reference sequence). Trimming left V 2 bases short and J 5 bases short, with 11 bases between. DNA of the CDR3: TGTGCCAGCAGCTTAGAACGGGCGGACAATGAGCAGTTCTTC. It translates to CASSLERADNEQFF.

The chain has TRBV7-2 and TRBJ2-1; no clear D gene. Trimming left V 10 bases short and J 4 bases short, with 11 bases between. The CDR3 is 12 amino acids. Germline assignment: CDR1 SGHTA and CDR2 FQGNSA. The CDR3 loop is CATQLGYNEQFF. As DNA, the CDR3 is TGTGCCACCCAGCTTGGGTACAATGAGCAGTTCTTC.

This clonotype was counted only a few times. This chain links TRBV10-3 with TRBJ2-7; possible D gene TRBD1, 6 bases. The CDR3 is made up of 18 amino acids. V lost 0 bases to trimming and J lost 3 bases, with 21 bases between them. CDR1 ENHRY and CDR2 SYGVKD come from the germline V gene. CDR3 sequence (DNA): TGTGCCATCAGTGAGTCTTTCTTCACGGGACAACGACTCTACGAGCAGTACTTC. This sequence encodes CAISESFFTGQRLYEQYF.